This T cell receptor beta chain was captured by sequencing in a study of blood T cell repertoires in COVID-19. A Seattle source enrolled patients during active infection and followed them longitudinally. The CDR3 loop spans 13 amino acids. Germline assignment: CDR1 KGHSH and CDR2 LQKENI. Trimming took 8 bases from V and 5 from J, leaving 16 bases between them. In the authors' workflow: Amplification of reference gene primers provided the estimated nucleated cell counts. Clones were read by immunoSEQ multiplex PCR, and TCRdb kept only the in-frame ones, dropping some. V and J calls plus clone size are reproduced from that table; the DNA served to infer D and trimming. The top ten clones hold around 6.6% of a sample with fewer than 450,000 clones, roughly 86% of them seen once.

Sequencing input: peripheral blood. The genes are TRBV18 and TRBJ2-7, with D maybe TRBD2 (7 bases). This receptor was obtained from a woman aged 65 to 85 with COVID-19, enrolled during active disease. For the CDR3, the DNA is TGTGCCAGCGGGAGGGGGGTAGAGGACGAGCAGTACTTC. Translated: CASGRGVEDEQYF.